A selection of T cell receptor beta chains follows, all from one sample in a study of T cells after yellow fever vaccination. MiXCR was run by TCRdb on the 5' RACE reads, yielding one entry per CDR3 protein. In the table there are some 350,000 distinct CDR3 sequences, 6.2% of which are singletons. The material was PBMCs, obtained 5 days after the yellow fever booster vaccination. Receptors were obtained from a man aged 25-45 years who received the YFV17D yellow fever vaccine. Each CDR3 is given with its conserved first and last residue. The order of the fields is V gene, J gene, clone size, D gene, CDR3 protein, CDR3 DNA. A D gene is named only where the DNA matches it firmly. Only part of the rows carry a size: once, few, many, or a class if the clone is expanded.

V gene: TRBV30
J gene: TRBJ2-1
clone size: many
D gene: .
CDR3 protein: CAWSVLGVGNEQFF
CDR3 DNA: TGTGCCTGGAGTGTCCTGGGGGTGGGCAATGAGCAGTTCTTC

V gene: TRBV5-4
J gene: TRBJ2-3
clone size: .
D gene: .
CDR3 protein: CASSPLPSSSTDTQYF
CDR3 DNA: TGTGCCAGCAGCCCACTCCCTTCCTCTAGCACAGATACGCAGTATTTT

V gene: TRBV27
J gene: TRBJ1-2
clone size: few
D gene: .
CDR3 protein: CASRSGASGYTF
CDR3 DNA: TGTGCCAGCCGGTCGGGGGCAAGTGGCTACACCTTC

V gene: TRBV19
J gene: TRBJ1-1
clone size: many
D gene: .
CDR3 protein: CASSYGVGTEAFF
CDR3 DNA: TGTGCCAGTAGTTACGGGGTAGGGACTGAAGCTTTCTTT

V gene: TRBV29-1
J gene: TRBJ2-1
clone size: many
D gene: .
CDR3 protein: CSPTSEGHNEQFF
CDR3 DNA: TGCAGCCCTACATCAGAGGGGCACAATGAGCAGTTCTTC

V gene: TRBV10-3
J gene: TRBJ2-1
clone size: few
D gene: .
CDR3 protein: CAISESLYEQFF
CDR3 DNA: TGTGCCATCAGTGAGTCGTTGTATGAGCAGTTCTTC

V gene: TRBV7-3
J gene: TRBJ2-1
clone size: few
D gene: TRBD2
CDR3 protein: CASSQASGRQQFF
CDR3 DNA: TGTGCCAGCAGTCAGGCTAGCGGGAGACAGCAGTTCTTC

V gene: TRBV20-1
J gene: TRBJ2-7
clone size: few
D gene: .
CDR3 protein: CSARDQGDREQYF
CDR3 DNA: TGCAGTGCTAGGGACCAGGGAGATCGCGAGCAGTACTTC

V gene: TRBV5-1
J gene: TRBJ2-5
clone size: many
D gene: .
CDR3 protein: CASSLGTPRTETQYF
CDR3 DNA: TGCGCCAGCAGCTTGGGGACACCCCGGACGGAGACCCAGTACTTC

V gene: TRBV11-3
J gene: TRBJ2-3
clone size: many
D gene: .
CDR3 protein: CASSRADTDTQYF
CDR3 DNA: TGTGCCAGCAGTCGCGCTGACACAGATACGCAGTATTTT

V gene: TRBV14
J gene: TRBJ2-3
clone size: many
D gene: .
CDR3 protein: CASSQGSRSVTQYF
CDR3 DNA: TGTGCCAGCAGCCAAGGATCCAGGTCCGTTACGCAGTATTTT

V gene: TRBV12-3/TRBV12-4
J gene: TRBJ1-3
clone size: few
D gene: .
CDR3 protein: CASTQGSGNTIYF
CDR3 DNA: TGTGCCAGCACTCAGGGATCTGGAAACACCATATATTTT

V gene: TRBV28
J gene: TRBJ2-3
clone size: .
D gene: .
CDR3 protein: CASVQRTYSITDTQYF
CDR3 DNA: TGTGCCAGTGTTCAGCGGACGTACTCTATCACAGATACGCAGTATTTT

V gene: TRBV29-1
J gene: TRBJ2-1
clone size: .
D gene: TRBD2
CDR3 protein: CSVSDLAGGINEQFF
CDR3 DNA: TGCAGCGTTTCTGATCTAGCGGGAGGTATCAATGAGCAGTTCTTC

V gene: TRBV30
J gene: TRBJ1-6
clone size: .
D gene: .
CDR3 protein: CAWSGGIDSPLHF
CDR3 DNA: TGTGCCTGGAGTGGGGGGATAGATTCACCCCTCCACTTT